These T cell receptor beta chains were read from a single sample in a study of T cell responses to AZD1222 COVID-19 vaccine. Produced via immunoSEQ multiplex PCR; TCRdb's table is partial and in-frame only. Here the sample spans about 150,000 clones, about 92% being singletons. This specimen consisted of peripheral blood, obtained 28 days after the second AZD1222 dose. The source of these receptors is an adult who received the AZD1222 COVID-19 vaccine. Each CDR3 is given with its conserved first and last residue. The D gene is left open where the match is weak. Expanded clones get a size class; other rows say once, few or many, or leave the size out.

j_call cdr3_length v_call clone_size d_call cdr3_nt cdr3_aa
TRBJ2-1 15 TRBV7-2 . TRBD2 TGTGCCAGCAGCTTGGCGGGAGGCCCTTACAATGAGCAGTTCTTC CASSLAGGPYNEQFF
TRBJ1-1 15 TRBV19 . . TGTGCCAGTAACCCTCGGGGCGCCCTGAACACTGAAGCTTTCTTT CASNPRGALNTEAFF
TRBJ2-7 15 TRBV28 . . TGTGCCAGCAGTCCCCCCCTGCTAGAGGGCTACGAGCAGTACTTC CASSPPLLEGYEQYF
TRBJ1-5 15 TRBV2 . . TGTGCCAGCAGCCATGACAGTCTCAGCAATCAGCCCCAGCATTTT CASSHDSLSNQPQHF
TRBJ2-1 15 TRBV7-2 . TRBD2 TGTGCCAGCAGCTATTCTAGCGGCTCCTACAATGAGCAGTTCTTC CASSYSSGSYNEQFF
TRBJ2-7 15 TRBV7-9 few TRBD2 TGTGCCAGCAGCCCCACTAGCGGGAGCTCCTACGAGCAGTACTTC CASSPTSGSSYEQYF
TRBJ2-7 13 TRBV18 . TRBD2 TGTGCCAGCTCACCGGGAGGGGCGGGCGAGCAGTACTTC CASSPGGAGEQYF
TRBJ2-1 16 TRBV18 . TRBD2 TGTGCCAGCTCACCCGGGACTAGCGGGAGGGCCAGTGAGCAGTTCTTC CASSPGTSGRASEQFF
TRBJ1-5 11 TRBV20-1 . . TGCAGTGCTCGGCGGACCCAGCCCCAGCATTTT CSARRTQPQHF
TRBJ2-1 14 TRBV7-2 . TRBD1 TGTGCCAGCAGCTTTCTGACAGGGTATACTGAGCAGTTCTTC CASSFLTGYTEQFF
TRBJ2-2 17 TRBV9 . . TGTGCCAGCAGCGTAGGCTCCTGGGTTCAGGACACCGGGGAGCTGTTTTTT CASSVGSWVQDTGELFF
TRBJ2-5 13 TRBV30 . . TGTGCCTGGAGTTCCAGGGGAGGCGAGACCCAGTACTTC CAWSSRGGETQYF
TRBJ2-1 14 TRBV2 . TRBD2 TGTGCCAGCAGTGACCCTAGCGGGTACAATGAGCAGTTCTTC CASSDPSGYNEQFF
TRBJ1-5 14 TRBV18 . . TGTGCCAGCTCACCAAGTGGTAGCGCTCAGCCCCAGCATTTT CASSPSGSAQPQHF
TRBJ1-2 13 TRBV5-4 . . TGTGCCAGCAGCTTGGAACAGGGAGACGGCTACACCTTC CASSLEQGDGYTF
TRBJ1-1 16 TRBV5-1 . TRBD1 TGCGCCAGCAGCTGGGACAGGGGGCGACCGAACACTGAAGCTTTCTTT CASSWDRGRPNTEAFF
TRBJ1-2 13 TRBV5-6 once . TGTGCCAGCAGCGAAGGGGTAGGGTATGGCTACACCTTC CASSEGVGYGYTF
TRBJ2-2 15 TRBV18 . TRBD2 TGTGCCAGCTCCCCCCTAGCGGGAAACACCGGGGAGCTGTTTTTT CASSPLAGNTGELFF
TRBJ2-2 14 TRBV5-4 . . TGTGCCAGCAGTCGGGACTCCCGGGCTGGGGAGCTGTTTTTT CASSRDSRAGELFF
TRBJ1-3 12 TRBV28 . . TGTGCCAGCAGTCCGTCTAGAAACACCATATATTTT CASSPSRNTIYF
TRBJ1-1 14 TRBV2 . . TGTGCCAGCAGACGTATGTTAGGGGCTACTGAAGCTTTCTTT CASRRMLGATEAFF
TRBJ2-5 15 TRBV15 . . TGTGCCACCAGCAGAGATCGGCTTAACCAAGAGACCCAGTACTTC CATSRDRLNQETQYF
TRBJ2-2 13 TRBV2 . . TGTGCCAGCAGGGGTGAAAACACCGGGGAGCTGTTTTTT CASRGENTGELFF
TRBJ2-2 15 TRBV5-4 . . TGTGCCAGCGGGAGGATAGGGAAGGACACCGGGGAGCTGTTTTTT CASGRIGKDTGELFF
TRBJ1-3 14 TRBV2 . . TGTGCCAGCAGGACCGCTAGCTCTGGAAACACCATATATTTT CASRTASSGNTIYF
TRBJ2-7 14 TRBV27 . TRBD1 TGTGCCAGCAGCTATGGACAGGGTATCTACGAGCAGTACTTC CASSYGQGIYEQYF
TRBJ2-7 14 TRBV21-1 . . TGTGCCAGCAGCAAAAGGACACCTATCGACGAGCAGTACTTC CASSKRTPIDEQYF
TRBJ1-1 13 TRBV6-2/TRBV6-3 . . TGTGCCAGCAGTTATTTTGGGACCCGAGAAGCTTTCTTT CASSYFGTREAFF
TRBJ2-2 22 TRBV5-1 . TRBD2 TGCGCCAGCAGCTTGGCGGGCGGAGTCCCGGGACTAGCGGGAGTACGTACCGGGGAGCTGTTTTTT CASSLAGGVPGLAGVRTGELFF
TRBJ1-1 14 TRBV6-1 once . TGTGCCAGCAGTGAGTTGTCGGACAGTGCGAGAGCTTTCTTT CASSELSDSARAFF
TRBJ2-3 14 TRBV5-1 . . TGCGCCAGCAGCTTAGGACAGATCACAGATACGCAGTATTTT CASSLGQITDTQYF
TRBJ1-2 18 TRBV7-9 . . TGTGCCAGCAGCTGGACGAAGTTTGCCAACCCCACTAACTATGGCTACACCTTC CASSWTKFANPTNYGYTF
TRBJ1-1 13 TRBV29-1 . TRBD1 TGCAGCGGTTCAGGGGGTATGAACACTGAAGCTTTCTTT CSGSGGMNTEAFF
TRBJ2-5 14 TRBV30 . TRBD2 TGTGCCTGGAGTGTAGGAGCGGGAAGAGAGACCCAGTACTTC CAWSVGAGRETQYF
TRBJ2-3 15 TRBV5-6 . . TGTGCCAGCAGCTTTAGGACAACAGTCACAGATACGCAGTATTTT CASSFRTTVTDTQYF
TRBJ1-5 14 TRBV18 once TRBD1 TGTGCCAGCTCACCACGGCAGGGGGATCAGCCCCAGCATTTT CASSPRQGDQPQHF
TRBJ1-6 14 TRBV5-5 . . TGTGCCAGCAGCTTGACACTTGGGAATTCACCCCTCCACTTT CASSLTLGNSPLHF
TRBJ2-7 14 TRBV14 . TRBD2 TGTGCCAGCAGCCGTCAGACTAGCGGATACGAGCAGTACTTC CASSRQTSGYEQYF
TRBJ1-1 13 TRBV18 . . TGTGCCAGCTCACCTGACAGAGACACTGAAGCTTTCTTT CASSPDRDTEAFF
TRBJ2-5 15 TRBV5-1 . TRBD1 TGCGCCAGCAGTTTGGACAGGCGACACCAAGAGACCCAGTACTTC CASSLDRRHQETQYF
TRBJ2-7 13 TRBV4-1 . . TGCGCCAGCAGCCAAGTTTTGGTCGACGAGCAGTACTTC CASSQVLVDEQYF
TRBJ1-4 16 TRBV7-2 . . TGTGCCAGCAGCCCGCGGGGGATGCCCGGCGATGAAAAACTGTTTTTT CASSPRGMPGDEKLFF
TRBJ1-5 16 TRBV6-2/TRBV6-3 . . TGTGCCAGCAGTTACTCGACGTCAGGGGTACTTCAGCCCCAGCATTTT CASSYSTSGVLQPQHF
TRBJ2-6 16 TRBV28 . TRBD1 TGTGCCAGCAGTTTGGGACAGGGGAGTAGTTGGGACGTCCTGACTTTC CASSLGQGSSWDVLTF
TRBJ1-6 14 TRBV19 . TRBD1 TGTGCCAGTTCAGGGACAGGGGGTAATTCACCCCTCCACTTT CASSGTGGNSPLHF
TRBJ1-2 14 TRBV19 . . TGTGCCAGTTCAACTCGGGAATCTAACTATGGCTACACCTTC CASSTRESNYGYTF
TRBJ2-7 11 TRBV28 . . TGTGCCAGCAGTTTAGGGCGGGAACCCCTCTTC CASSLGREPLF
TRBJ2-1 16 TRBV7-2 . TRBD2 TGTGCCAGCAGCTCTCTCGGGAGGGGCTCCTACAATGAGCAGTTCTTC CASSSLGRGSYNEQFF
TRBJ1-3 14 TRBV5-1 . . TGCGCCAGCAGCCTCGGCCAGTCTGGAAACACCATATATTTT CASSLGQSGNTIYF
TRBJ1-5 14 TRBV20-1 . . TGCAGTGCTAGTTGGCAATATAGCAATCAGCCCCAGCATTTT CSASWQYSNQPQHF
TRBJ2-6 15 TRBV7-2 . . TGTGCCACCCAGGACCGCCGCTCTGGGGCCAACGTCCTGACTTTC CATQDRRSGANVLTF
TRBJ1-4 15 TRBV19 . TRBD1 TGTGCCAGTAGTTCCTCCGGGACAGCTAATGAAAAACTGTTTTTT CASSSSGTANEKLFF
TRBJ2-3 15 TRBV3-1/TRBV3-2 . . TGTGCCAGCAGCGCAGGGAGCGGAAGGGCAGATACGCAGTATTTT CASSAGSGRADTQYF
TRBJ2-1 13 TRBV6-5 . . TGTGCCAGCAGTCATTCCAATCTCGGGACCCTATTCTTC CASSHSNLGTLFF
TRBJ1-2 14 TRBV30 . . TGTGCCTGGAGTCGGTTTGAGGGGAACTATGGCTACACCTTC CAWSRFEGNYGYTF